This passage covers 4 T cell receptor beta chains from one sample sequenced in a study of T cell responses to AZD1222 COVID-19 vaccine. Method: immunoSEQ multiplex PCR; TCRdb's copy keeps in-frame clones and lacks some. The sample yields under 200,000 clones, approximately 91% seen once. The material sequenced was peripheral blood, taken on day 0 of AZD1222 vaccination. The source is an adult in good health.

V gene TRBV29-1 combines with J gene TRBJ2-2; unclear D gene. This CDR3 has 12 amino acids. V dropped 3 bases and J dropped 3 bases, with 5 bases sitting between them. Germline V gives CDR1 SQVTM, CDR2 ANQGSEA. The CDR3, as DNA: TGCAGCGTTGATGGTGACACCGGGGAGCTGTTTTTT. It is translated as CSVDGDTGELFF.

The chain links TRBV14 to TRBJ2-5; the D is unclear. The V end was cut by 7 bases, the J end by 6 bases, with 15 bases between. The length of the CDR3 is 13 residues. Germline lookup yields CDR1 SGHDN and CDR2 FVKESK. The CDR3 spells CASNPGSGKTQYF. The CDR3 coding sequence is TGTGCCAGCAATCCCGGATCTGGAAAGACCCAGTACTTC.

The rearrangement uses TRBV6-5 and TRBJ2-7; possible D gene TRBD1, 5 bases. CDR3 size: 13 residues. Deletions cut 2 bases from V and 1 base from J, with 6 bases between. CDR1 and CDR2 (germline): MNHEY, SVGAGI. CDR3 amino acids: CASSYRGSYEQYF. CDR3 bases: TGTGCCAGCAGTTACAGGGGATCCTACGAGCAGTACTTC.

The DNA of the CDR3 is TGTGCCAGTAGTTTCAGGGCTAACTATGGCTACACCTTC. Translated, it gives CASSFRANYGYTF. The chain is built from TRBV19 and TRBJ1-2; possible D gene TRBD1, 5 bases. The CDR3 runs to 13 residues. The germline V and J ends were trimmed by 5 bases and 0 bases, with 7 bases remaining between them. Germline CDR1 is LNHDA and CDR2 is SQIVND (reference sequence).